The sequence of this TCR beta chain was determined in a study of cytomegalovirus exposure and HLA in healthy donors. V trimming: 6 bases; J trimming: 2 bases; junction bases outside the gene matches: 2. CDR1 is SQVTM, CDR2 ANQGSEA, per germline. The CDR3 has 13 residues. Overall study findings and caveats: It was 150 or so TCR beta chains that were listed as cytomegalovirus-associated. Indistinguishable V segments, including TRBV6-2 and TRBV6-3, were excluded.

The PCR used 60 Vbeta and 13 Jbeta primers. Data came from immunoSEQ multiplex PCR; TCRdb stores just in-frame clones and leaves some out. The table lists around 94,000 clones, around 57% of them singletons, with about 4.9% in the top ten. With regard to this clone: Its specificity is not known.

This chain joins TRBV29-1 and TRBJ1-5; TRBD1 aligns across 9 bases. The sample taken for sequencing was PBMCs. This clonotype was sampled from a human donor in good health. This chain's CDR3 is CSVRQGGNQPQHF. The CDR3 DNA reads as TGCAGCGTAAGACAGGGGGGCAATCAGCCCCAGCATTTT.